Listed below are T cell receptor beta chains from one sample, sequenced in a study of post-analysis software for immune sequencing data. TCRdb fed the PCR reads into MiXCR, producing one record per CDR3 protein. Of 700,000 to 800,000 distinct CDR3 sequences listed, about 27% were seen once; the top ten hold 0.55% to 0.65%. Specimen: blood. These receptors were taken from a girl aged 10-17 years with multiple sclerosis. Each CDR3 is given with its conserved first and last residue.

V gene	J gene	CDR3 protein
TRBV18	TRBJ1-5	CASSPTGGDLWQPQHF
TRBV24-1	TRBJ2-3	CATSDFLAREGTDTQYF
TRBV6-2/TRBV6-3	-	CASSTSATQYF
TRBV5-1	TRBJ2-7	CARALSRGLTGGGSYEQYF
TRBV7-2	TRBJ2-1	CASSLARHSGEQFF
TRBV5-1	TRBJ2-6	CASSPSAFSGANVLTF
TRBV4-3	TRBJ2-3	CASSQDPQRTQYF
TRBV7-2	TRBJ2-5	CASSSQLFSGAQETQYF
TRBV12-3/TRBV12-4	TRBJ1-5	CTSSPTDQPQHF
TRBV20-1	TRBJ2-5	CSARDLRGQGPQETQYF
TRBV3-1	TRBJ2-1	CASSQEPSTGEQFF
TRBV14	TRBJ1-1	CASSQIQGAATEAFF
TRBV29-1	TRBJ1-5	CSVGGNSNQPQHF
TRBV6-5	TRBJ2-6	CASSYSEDSLISGANVLTF
TRBV10-2	TRBJ2-7	CASSGTSNEQYF
TRBV21-1	TRBJ2-7	CAIFRASGRAFNYEQYF
TRBV7-6	TRBJ1-6	CASSSEPRGPYNSPLHF
TRBV7-2	TRBJ2-3	CASSLEQAADTQYF